This TCR beta chain was identified during a study of T cell responses to AZD1222 COVID-19 vaccine. Study-level points and caveats: Females made up more of the donors, who were largely white British, and clonal diversity may have come out too low. Two AZD1222 administrations were followed by greater Spike-specific TCR breadth and depth.

Concerning this clone: Its antigen is not known.

The CDR3 runs to 16 residues. V lost 0 bases and J 4 bases, leaving 15 bases between the germline ends. Looked up from germline, CDR1 is MNHNS and CDR2 is SASEGT. Using immunoSEQ multiplex PCR, the repertoire was profiled, and TCRdb retains in-frame clones only, with some absent. Seen here are 90,000 to 150,000 clones, 87% observed once, and the top ten hold approximately 10%. The chain employs TRBV6-1 and TRBJ1-1; D remains unclear. The TCR comes from an adult in good health. Here the sequenced sample was peripheral blood, taken on day 0 of AZD1222 vaccination. The DNA for the CDR3 is TGTGCCAGCAGTGAAGCTTTTGGGTCAAGCAGCACTGAAGCTTTCTTT. This sequence encodes CASSEAFGSSSTEAFF.